Listed here are 19 T cell receptor beta chains from one sample, sequenced in a study of CD8+ T cells in alopecia areata. Once RNA had been extracted, it was reverse transcribed into cDNA to act as the sequencing template. This table comes from immunoSEQ multiplex PCR, and its TCRdb copy is limited to in-frame clones, with some not included. The sample carries about 20,000 clones, 60% to 80% recorded once. Peripheral blood samples and lesional scalp punch biopsies were obtained from alopecia areata patients. The input for sequencing was skin, taken at week 0. These TCRs come from a human donor with alopecia areata.

The chain combines TRBV30 with TRBJ2-3; 10 nucleotides agree with TRBD2. There are 21 residues in the CDR3. Germline V gives CDR1 GTSNPN, CDR2 SVGIG (reference sequence). Trimming cost V 0 bases and J 0 bases; bases outside gene matches: 18. CDR3 protein: CAWSVGLSRGSGGPSTDTQYF. CDR3 sequence (DNA): TGTGCCTGGAGTGTAGGTTTATCTCGGGGTAGCGGGGGGCCAAGCACAGATACGCAGTATTTT.

J is TRBJ1-2 and V is TRBV11-2; D uncertain. Per the germline V gene, CDR1 is SGHAT and CDR2 is FQNNGV. The CDR3 consists of 16 residues. Trimming stripped 1 base from V and 7 bases from J, with 19 bases between. As DNA, the CDR3 is TGTGCCAGCAGCTTAGTATTTTTGCCAGCCCAAGGTGGCTACACCTTC. Protein: CASSLVFLPAQGGYTF.

This chain uses TRBV7-2 with TRBJ2-3; tentative D call: TRBD2 (7 bases). Germline assignment: CDR1 SGHTA and CDR2 FQGNSA. The length of the CDR3 is 17 residues. The V end was cut by 2 bases, the J end by 5 bases, with 20 bases between. CDR3 region: CASSLSIGGGGEDTQYF. DNA of the CDR3: TGTGCCAGCAGCTTAAGTATAGGGGGGGGCGGAGAAGATACGCAGTATTTT.

V and J are TRBV18 and TRBJ1-1, with D unclear. Germline loops: CDR1 KGHSH, CDR2 LQKENI. The CDR3 has 15 residues. Trimming took 3 bases from V and 10 from J, leaving 21 bases between them. The CDR3 region has the DNA TGTGCCAGCTCACCGGTCGCCGGGGTTGAAGTCGGAGCTTTCTTT. Its protein is CASSPVAGVEVGAFF. Using reference TRBV18 and TRBJ1-1 for the parts outside the CDR3, the full variable domain is NAGVMQNPRHLVRRRGQEARLRCSPMKGHSHVYWYRQLPEEGLKFMVYLQKENIIDESGMPKERFSAEFPKEGPSILRIQQVVRGDSAAYFCASSPVAGVEVGAFFGQGTRLTVV.

The CDR3 reads CASSESITGGEQYF. For the CDR3, the DNA is TGTGCCAGCAGTGAATCTATAACAGGTGGCGAGCAGTACTTC. This sequence joins TRBV25-1 and TRBJ2-7; a weak D match, TRBD1 (5 bases). This CDR3 has 14 residues. In germline, CDR1 is MGHDK, CDR2 SYGVNS. Trimming removed 1 base at V and 6 bases at J, with 13 bases between.

This clone was observed a handful of times. The chain links TRBV29-1 to TRBJ2-1; 7 bases fit TRBD2. The CDR3 is 14 amino acids. Germline loops: CDR1 SQVTM, CDR2 ANQGSEA. V dropped 7 bases and J dropped 3; count of bases not matched to a gene: 9. CDR3 coding DNA: TGCAGCGGCGGGGTCCGGGGGGACTACAATGAGCAGTTCTTC. It codes for CSGGVRGDYNEQFF.

This rearrangement joins TRBV6-1 to TRBJ2-5, with no clear D. V was clipped by 6 bases and J by 2 bases, with 4 bases between them. Germline lookup yields CDR1 MNHNS and CDR2 SASEGT. This CDR3 contains 11 residues. Here the CDR3 reads CASREQETQYF. CDR3 bases: TGTGCCAGCAGAGAACAAGAGACCCAGTACTTC.

The chain joins TRBV30 to TRBJ2-6; perhaps TRBD2 as D (5 bases). Germline CDR1 and CDR2: GTSNPN and SVGIG (reference sequence). Trimming took 5 bases from V and 0 from J, leaving 11 bases between them. The CDR3 consists of 15 residues. The CDR3 region is CAWDGKGSGANVLTF. CDR3 DNA sequence: TGTGCCTGGGACGGGAAGGGCTCTGGGGCCAACGTCCTGACTTTC. The full variable domain, completed using reference TRBV30 and TRBJ2-6, is SQTIHQWPATLVQPVGSPLSLECTVEGTSNPNLYWYRQAAGRGLQLLFYSVGIGQISSEVPQNLSASRPQDRQFILSSKKLLLSDSGFYLCAWDGKGSGANVLTFGAGSRLTVL.

This chain uses TRBV9 with TRBJ2-7, with 10 bases identical to TRBD1. The germline CDR1 and CDR2 sequences are SGDLS and YYNGEE. CDR3 size: 15 residues. The V gene end was trimmed by 4 bases and the J gene end by 4 bases; junction bases not matched to a gene: 8. CDR3 nucleotides: TGTGCCAGCAGCCCCCGGGACAGGGGAGGATACGAGCAGTACTTC. Protein: CASSPRDRGGYEQYF.

The chain carries TRBV4-2 and TRBJ2-3; weak D call: TRBD2 (6 bases). This CDR3 has 17 residues. The germline CDR1 and CDR2 sequences are LGHNA and YNFKEQ. Trimming shortened V by 4 bases and J by 2 bases, and 19 bases separated the two germline ends. The CDR3 is CASSLTPSETITDTQYF. The CDR3 nucleotides read TGTGCCAGCAGCCTTACGCCTAGCGAAACGATCACAGATACGCAGTATTTT.

Written as DNA, the CDR3 is TGTGCCATCAGTGAGTCGACGGGGTTCGGAAACACCATATATTTT. Translated, it gives CAISESTGFGNTIYF. The chain joins TRBV10-3 to TRBJ1-3; D is unresolved. V was pared by 0 bases and J by 4 bases, with 10 bases between. Germline V lookup: CDR1 ENHRY, CDR2 SYGVKD. The CDR3 is made up of 15 amino acids.

The chain has TRBV6-5 and TRBJ1-1; D possibly corresponds to TRBD1 (5 bases). Deletions cut 6 bases from V and 4 bases from J, with 15 bases between. The CDR3 has 14 residues. Germline-derived CDR1 and CDR2 are MNHEY and SVGAGI. The CDR3 coding sequence is TGTGCCAGCAGGCGACAGTTTGCTGCCACTGAAGCTTTCTTT. Its protein product is CASRRQFAATEAFF.

This clone turned up a few times. The chain is built from TRBV6-1 and TRBJ1-2; TRBD1 matches at 9 bases. Looked up from germline, CDR1 is MNHNS and CDR2 is SASEGT. The CDR3 is made up of 12 amino acids. The trim removed 10 bases at V and 8 bases at J, leaving 8 bases unmatched. CDR3 amino acids: CATRDREQGYTF. The CDR3 DNA reads as TGTGCCACCAGGGACAGGGAACAAGGCTACACCTTC.

The V gene is TRBV2, the J gene TRBJ2-4; 11 bases are shared with TRBD1. Per germline, CDR1 SNHLY and CDR2 FYNNEI. CDR3 size: 17 residues. With 6 bases clipped from V and 7 bases from J, the junction kept 14 bases outside the gene matches. CDR3 nucleotide sequence: TGTGCCAGCAGCCGATTCGCCGGACAGGGGGCGGGGAACATTCAGTACTTC. Its protein product is CASSRFAGQGAGNIQYF.

The chain recombines TRBV11-2 with TRBJ2-7; either TRBD1 or TRBD2 may fit D (5 bases each). CDR1 and CDR2 from the germline V gene are SGHAT and FQNNGV. Trimming left V 4 bases short and J 0 bases short, with 13 bases between. This CDR3 has 15 amino acids. Written as DNA, the CDR3 is TGTGCCAGCAGCTCAACCCCAGGGAGCTCCTACGAGCAGTACTTC. It codes for CASSSTPGSSYEQYF.

V gene TRBV29-1 combines with J gene TRBJ1-2; no firm D call. CDR1 and CDR2 (germline): SQVTM, ANQGSEA. The CDR3 extends over 12 amino acids. V lost 5 bases and J lost 6, with 13 bases in between. The CDR3 DNA reads TGCAGCGTTTATGACGGGCTTCATGGCTACACCTTC. Translated, it gives CSVYDGLHGYTF.

The V and J genes are TRBV6-1 and TRBJ1-5; D not resolved. V shed 3 bases and J shed 1 base, with 13 bases lying between them. The CDR3 has 16 amino acids. Per germline, CDR1 MNHNS and CDR2 SASEGT. In DNA, the CDR3 is TGTGCCAGCAGTGAGTACAGAGGGAGGAGCAATCAGCCCCAGCATTTT. This gives the protein CASSEYRGRSNQPQHF.

This sequence joins TRBV7-2 and TRBJ2-7; D gene unclear. Germline V gene lookup returns CDR1 SGHTA and CDR2 FQGNSA. This CDR3 has 13 amino acids. V lost 5 bases, J lost 6 bases, and 14 bases lay in between. CDR3 DNA sequence: TGTGCCAGCAGCGCCGACTGGGCCTCCGAGCAGTACTTC. Its protein is CASSADWASEQYF.

The genes are TRBV7-2 and TRBJ2-3; 8 nucleotides agree with TRBD2. The CDR3 contains 17 residues. V was clipped by 1 base and J by 6 bases; unmatched bases: 12. Germline CDR1 SGHTA, CDR2 FQGNSA. The CDR3 bases are TGTGCCAGCAGCTTAGGGCCAGCGGGGGACATCGGGGATACGCAGTATTTT. It is translated as CASSLGPAGDIGDTQYF.